The 23 T cell receptor beta chains in this list originate from one sample, sequenced in a study of CD8+CD57+ T cells in acquired aplastic anemia. Template material for TCR beta VDJ and CDR3 profiling consisted of genomic DNA. TCRdb passed the reads through MiXCR, listing each CDR3 protein once. The sample contains 200,000 or so distinct CDR3 sequences, less than 60% of which appear only once. Sequenced patients had shown CD8+CD57+ cell expansion by flow cytometry. The sample comprised sorted CD4+, CD8+, or CD8+CD57+ T cells (not recorded which) from PBMCs. The receptors shown here come from a human donor with aplastic anemia.

This clonotype was counted once. The rearrangement uses TRBV20-1 and TRBJ2-3, with D possibly being TRBD1 (8 bases). Trimming took off 5 bases at V and 5 bases at J, with 17 bases between the two ends. CDR1 and CDR2 (germline): DFQATT, SNEGSKA (reference sequence). CDR3 length: 14 residues. The CDR3 here is CSAHRGGAVDTQYF. The CDR3 DNA sequence: TGCAGTGCTCACAGGGGGGGCGCGGTAGATACGCAGTATTTT.

The table lists this clonotype with a count of one. A much larger clone lies one base from this, so it may be a read error. The genes are TRBV5-5 and TRBJ2-5, with D possibly TRBD1 on 6 matching bases. From germline, CDR1 is SGHKS and CDR2 YYEKEE (reference sequence). This CDR3 is built from 17 residues. Here the CDR3 DNA reads TGTGCCAACAGCTTCCCAACAAGGGGGAAGAGCGAAGAGACCCAGTACTTC. It codes for CANSFPTRGKSEETQYF.

This clonotype was observed many times. The chain uses TRBV15 and TRBJ2-5, with 16 bases matching TRBD2. From germline, CDR1 is LNHNV and CDR2 YYDKDF (reference sequence). CDR3 length equals 19 residues. The V segment lost 3 bases and the J segment 5 bases; nucleotides outside the gene matches: 12. CDR3 in amino acids: CATSRDGTSGRAQGETQYF. In DNA form, the CDR3 reads TGTGCCACCAGCAGGGACGGGACTAGCGGGAGGGCCCAGGGGGAGACCCAGTACTTC. The full variable domain, in which reference TRBV15 and TRBJ2-5 provide the parts outside the CDR3, is DAMVIQNPRYQVTQFGKPVTLSCSQTLNHNVMYWYQQKSSQAPKLLFHYYDKDFNNEADTPDNFQSRRPNTSFCFLDIRSPGLGDTAMYLCATSRDGTSGRAQGETQYFGPGTRLLVL.

The chain couples TRBV15 to TRBJ1-4; maybe TRBD1 (5 bases). V shed 3 bases and J shed 0 bases, with 5 bases lying between them. Germline values: CDR1 LNHNV, CDR2 YYDKDF (reference sequence). The CDR3 runs 14 residues. The CDR3 DNA follows: TGTGCCACCAGCAGGACAGCAACTAATGAAAAACTGTTTTTT. It specifies CATSRTATNEKLFF.

The table lists this clonotype with a few counts. The genes are TRBV6-1 and TRBJ2-2; 16 positions agree with TRBD2. The junction had 9 bases not matched to a gene; V was cut back by 6 bases and J by 5 bases. The CDR3 runs 18 residues. Germline CDR1 is MNHNS and CDR2 is SASEGT. CDR3 nucleotide sequence: TGTGCCAGCAGCCGAGGGACTAGCGGGAGGGCGGGTACCGGGGAGCTGTTTTTT. This encodes CASSRGTSGRAGTGELFF.

The rearrangement joins TRBV11-2 to TRBJ2-1; no clear D gene. Trimming took off 5 bases at V and 6 bases at J, with 17 bases between the two ends. The length of the CDR3 is 15 residues. CDR1 is SGHAT, CDR2 FQNNGV, per germline. This CDR3 is CASSPISAAPNEQFF. The CDR3 region has the DNA TGTGCCAGCAGCCCCATTTCAGCAGCGCCCAATGAGCAGTTCTTC.

The V and J genes are TRBV20-1 and TRBJ2-7, with TRBD2 identical over 9 bases. The ends lost 4 bases at V and 5 bases at J; junction bases unmatched: 9. This CDR3 has 14 residues. Looked up from germline, CDR1 is DFQATT and CDR2 is SNEGSKA (reference sequence). In nucleotides, the CDR3 is TGCAGTGCTATTAGCCCAGCGGGAGGCGACGAGCAGTACTTC. Its protein product is CSAISPAGGDEQYF.

This clonotype was seen only a few times. CDR3: CASSMRGGSYEQYF. In nucleotides, the CDR3 is TGTGCCAGTAGTATGAGAGGGGGATCCTACGAGCAGTACTTC. The gene calls are TRBV19 and TRBJ2-7, with TRBD1 as a possible D gene (6 bases). V lost 3 bases to trimming and J lost 1 base, with 10 bases between them. The germline V gene encodes CDR1 LNHDA and CDR2 SQIVND (reference sequence). The CDR3 length is 14 residues.

This clonotype was recorded a few times. This chain connects TRBV2 to TRBJ2-7, with D possibly matching TRBD1 (6 bases). The CDR3 sequence is 13 residues long. Germline V lookup: CDR1 SNHLY, CDR2 FYNNEI. The V end lost 6 bases, the J end lost 3 bases, and 12 bases lay between the germline ends. CDR3 sequence reads: CASSRDKLYEQYF. The CDR3 DNA sequence: TGTGCCAGCAGCCGGGACAAGCTCTACGAGCAGTACTTC. Full variable domain (missing parts from reference TRBV2 and TRBJ2-7): EPEVTQTPSHQVTQMGQEVILRCVPISNHLYFYWYRQILGQKVEFLVSFYNNEISEKSEIFDDQFSVERPDGSNFTLKIRSTKLEDSAMYFCASSRDKLYEQYFGPGTRLTVT.

This clonotype has just a few counts. The chain joins TRBV4-2 to TRBJ2-1, with 14 bases aligning to TRBD2. Germline values: CDR1 LGHNA, CDR2 YNFKEQ. V lost 3 bases, J lost 10 bases, and 11 bases stayed unmatched. The CDR3 totals 17 residues. The CDR3 bases are TGTGCCAGCAGCCAGATTAGGGGACTAGCGGGAGAGAGCGAGCAGTTCTTC. Translating it yields CASSQIRGLAGESEQFF.

The chain uses TRBV11-2 and TRBJ2-7, with TRBD1 matching over 11 bases. Looked up from germline, CDR1 is SGHAT and CDR2 is FQNNGV. This CDR3 contains 15 residues. With V trimmed by 4 bases and J by 4 bases, 6 bases remained unmatched. CDR3 DNA: TGTGCCAGCAGCTCCGCCGGGACAGGGGGGTACGAGCAGTACTTC. Translated: CASSSAGTGGYEQYF.

CDR3 sequence: CASRQGEGYYGYTF. The CDR3 DNA is TGTGCCAGCAGGCAGGGTGAAGGTTACTATGGCTACACCTTC. The rearrangement joins TRBV6-1 to TRBJ1-2, with TRBD1 as a possible D gene (5 bases). CDR1 and CDR2 (germline): MNHNS, SASEGT. This CDR3 has 14 amino acids. Trimming pared 6 bases from V and 3 bases from J, leaving 14 bases between.

The chain couples TRBV2 to TRBJ2-7; a weak D match, TRBD1 (5 bases). The V end was cut by 5 bases, the J end by 5 bases, with 13 bases between. The CDR3 totals 13 residues. The germline gives CDR1 SNHLY, CDR2 FYNNEI. This chain's CDR3 is CASSPREGDEQYF. The CDR3 nucleotides read TGTGCCAGCAGTCCCCGCGAAGGGGACGAGCAGTACTTC.

The chain combines TRBV5-5 with TRBJ1-2; no firm D call. This CDR3 spans 14 amino acids. Germline assignment: CDR1 SGHKS and CDR2 YYEKEE (reference sequence). The V gene lost 1 base and the J gene lost 2 bases, with 9 bases spanning the gap. The CDR3 DNA reads as TGTGCCAGCAGCTTGCAGTACGGGAACTATGGCTACACCTTC. This gives the protein CASSLQYGNYGYTF.

The genes are TRBV10-3 and TRBJ2-3, with D possibly matching TRBD1 (6 bases). Per the germline V gene, CDR1 is ENHRY and CDR2 is SYGVKD. V gave up 10 bases and J gave up 2 bases, with 13 bases separating them. This CDR3 is 13 amino acids long. The CDR3: CATRDTNTDTQYF. CDR3 nucleotide sequence: TGTGCCACTCGGGACACCAACACAGATACGCAGTATTTT.

This clonotype showed up many times. The chain combines TRBV9 with TRBJ2-5, with 7 bases identical to TRBD2. The V gene end was trimmed by 6 bases and the J gene end by 1 base; junction bases not matched to a gene: 6. The CDR3 runs to 14 residues. The germline V gene encodes CDR1 SGDLS and CDR2 YYNGEE. The CDR3 DNA is TGTGCCAGCAACGGGGGAGGGCCCCAAGAGACCCAGTACTTC. Protein product: CASNGGGPQETQYF.

The chain uses TRBV15 and TRBJ2-7; 8 positions match TRBD2. With 0 bases clipped from V and 13 bases from J, the junction kept 8 bases outside the gene matches. This CDR3 region has 13 residues. Germline CDR1 LNHNV, CDR2 YYDKDF (reference sequence). CDR3 sequence reads: CATSRDQTAGAYF. CDR3 sequence (DNA): TGTGCCACCAGCAGAGACCAGACAGCGGGAGCTTACTTC.

This clonotype has only one observation. A read error may explain this, as a much larger clone is one base away. This CDR3 is missing its conserved last phenylalanine or tryptophan, likely due to a read error. CDR3 in DNA: TGTGCCAGCAGTTTGAGACAGGGAGATCCCTATAGCAATCAGCCCCAGCATCTT. This translates into CASSLRQGDPYSNQPQHL. The chain couples TRBV6-2 or TRBV6-3 to TRBJ1-5; 7 nucleotides match TRBD1. The CDR3 has 18 amino acids. The V segment lost 4 bases and the J segment 0 bases; nucleotides outside the gene matches: 12. The V gene's germline CDR1 is MNHEY and CDR2 SVGEGT.

The chain employs TRBV5-1 and TRBJ2-5; the match to TRBD2 covers 9 bases. Germline loops: CDR1 SGHRS, CDR2 YFSETQ. This CDR3 has 14 amino acids. Trimming removed 4 bases from V and 4 bases from J; junction bases left unmatched: 5. CDR3 amino acids: CASSAGTSRETQYF. The CDR3 DNA is TGCGCCAGCAGCGCCGGGACTAGCAGAGAGACCCAGTACTTC.

This clonotype was counted many times. The J gene is TRBJ2-1, the V gene TRBV20-1, with TRBD1 as a possible D gene (6 bases). The CDR3 extends over 13 amino acids. Germline V gives CDR1 DFQATT, CDR2 SNEGSKA (reference sequence). V lost 1 base, J lost 9 bases, and 13 bases lay in between. CDR3 nucleotides: TGCAGTGCTAGAGGGGGCCAGGGGTCTGAGCAGTTCTTC. Protein: CSARGGQGSEQFF.

This clonotype was picked up many times. This chain connects TRBV7-3 to TRBJ2-3; D gene unclear. V was shortened by 6 bases and J by 6 bases, with 10 bases between the two germline ends. There are 12 residues in the CDR3. Germline V gene sequence: CDR1 SGHTA, CDR2 FQGTGA. In DNA, the CDR3 is TGTGCCAGCAGGCGGAGTCTGGATACGCAGTATTTT. It encodes CASRRSLDTQYF.

The chain couples TRBV29-1 to TRBJ2-5; 8 bases fit TRBD2. The germline gives CDR1 SQVTM, CDR2 ANQGSEA. Unmatched junction bases numbered 5, after V lost 6 bases and J lost 5 bases. The CDR3 contains 12 residues. CDR3 sequence (DNA): TGCAGCGTGTGGACGGGAGGGGAGACCCAGTACTTC. This encodes CSVWTGGETQYF.

This clonotype was seen more than once but under ten times. The chain links TRBV10-2 to TRBJ1-2; D gene uncertain. The CDR3 length is 11 residues. Trimming cost V 3 bases and J 8 bases, with 7 bases left between them. The germline gives CDR1 WSHSY, CDR2 SAAADI. In nucleotides, the CDR3 is TGCGCCAGCAGTGATGGACTGGGCTACACCTTC. As protein: CASSDGLGYTF.